The 4 T cell receptor beta chains below were found in one sample sequenced in a study of Ad26.COV2.S vaccination and SARS-CoV-2 variants. Profiled with immunoSEQ multiplex PCR; TCRdb holds only in-frame clones, not every one. This table has fewer than 300,000 clones, roughly 86% appearing once. Treatment specified: roughly 18 received Ad26.COV2.S at low or high dose, single or two shots; several received placebo; per-sample allocation not given. Sampling was done on day 63 after the first vaccine or placebo injection. The material was peripheral blood, obtained in a trial of Ad26.COV2.S vaccine versus placebo. The receptors derive from a person aged 18-65 years who received the Ad26.COV2.S COVID-19 vaccine or a placebo.

This chain uses TRBV13 with TRBJ1-1; the D is unclear. The CDR3 consists of 12 residues. CDR1 is PRHDT, CDR2 FYEKMQ, per germline (reference sequence). V was pared by 4 bases and J by 8 bases, with 11 bases between. This chain's CDR3 is CASSSTKQEAFF. CDR3 nucleotides: TGTGCCAGCAGCTCAACAAAACAGGAAGCTTTCTTT.

This chain links TRBV7-9 with TRBJ2-3, with 11 bases identical to TRBD2. The CDR3 sequence is 16 residues long. The germline CDR1 and CDR2 sequences are SEHNR and FQNEAQ (reference sequence). J was trimmed by 3 bases and V by 4 bases; bases with no gene match: 6. The CDR3, as DNA: TGTGCCAGCAGCTCCAGAACTAGCGGGGGAACAGATACGCAGTATTTT. Translation: CASSSRTSGGTDTQYF.

This chain connects TRBV11-2 to TRBJ2-6, with D possibly being TRBD2 (5 bases). Germline CDR1 and CDR2: SGHAT and FQNNGV. This CDR3 has 15 residues. Trimming shortened V by 5 bases and J by 3 bases, and 11 bases separated the two germline ends. CDR3 sequence reads: CASSPRGNGANVLTF. The CDR3 region has the DNA TGTGCCAGCAGCCCCCGGGGTAATGGGGCCAACGTCCTGACTTTC.

This clone has a handful of counts. This chain uses TRBV19 with TRBJ2-2, with TRBD1 identical over 10 bases. The germline gives CDR1 LNHDA, CDR2 SQIVND (reference sequence). The CDR3 spans 16 residues. The ends lost 6 bases at V and 3 bases at J; junction bases unmatched: 7. CDR3 DNA: TGTGCCAGTAGAGGAGCGGACAGGGGGTACACCGGGGAGCTGTTTTTT. Amino acid sequence: CASRGADRGYTGELFF.